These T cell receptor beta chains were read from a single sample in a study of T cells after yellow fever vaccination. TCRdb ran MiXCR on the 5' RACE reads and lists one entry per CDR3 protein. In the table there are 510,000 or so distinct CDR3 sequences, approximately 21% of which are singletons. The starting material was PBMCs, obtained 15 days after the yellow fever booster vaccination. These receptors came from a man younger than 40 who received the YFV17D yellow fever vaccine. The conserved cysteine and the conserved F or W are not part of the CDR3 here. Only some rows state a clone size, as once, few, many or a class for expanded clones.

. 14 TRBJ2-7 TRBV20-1 SAEPALAGDMYEQY
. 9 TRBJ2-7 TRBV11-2 ASSFDREQY
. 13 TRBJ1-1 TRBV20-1 SASSSPGENTEAF
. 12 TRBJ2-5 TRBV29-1 SFTALAGQETQY
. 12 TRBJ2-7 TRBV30 AWDSGTGTYEQY
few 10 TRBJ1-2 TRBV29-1 SVGDSNYGYT
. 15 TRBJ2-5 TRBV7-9 ASSPRLAGPPQETQY
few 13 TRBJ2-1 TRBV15 ATSRDPGGYNEQF
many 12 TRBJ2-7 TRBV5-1 ASSTGTGGYEQY
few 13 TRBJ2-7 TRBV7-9 ASSVGAASAYEQY
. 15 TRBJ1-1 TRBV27 ASPTGNRGEGSTEAF
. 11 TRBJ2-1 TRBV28 ASSLPEMAEQF
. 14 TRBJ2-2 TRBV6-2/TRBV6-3 ASSYQTSGNTGELF
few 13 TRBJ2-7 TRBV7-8 ASSLERAGDYEQY
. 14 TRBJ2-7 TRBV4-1 ASSQDSGTGWYEQN
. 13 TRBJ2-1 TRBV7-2 ASSSGRGKNNEQF
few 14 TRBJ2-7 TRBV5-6 ASSLGGTGVTYEQY
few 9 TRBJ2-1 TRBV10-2 ASSELDEQF
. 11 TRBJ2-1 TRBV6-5 ASSYSGRDEQF
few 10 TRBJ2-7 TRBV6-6 ASTGNNYEQY
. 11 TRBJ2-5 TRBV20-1 SGGKSSEETQY
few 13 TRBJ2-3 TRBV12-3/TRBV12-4 ASSLGYRSTDTQY
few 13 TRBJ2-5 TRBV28 ASSAEGLALETQY
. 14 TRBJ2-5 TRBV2 ASSYGLAGVSETQY
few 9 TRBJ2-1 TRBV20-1 SALQGHEQF
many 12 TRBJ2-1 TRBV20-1 SARTLAGYNEQF
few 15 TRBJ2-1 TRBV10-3 AISESPTSGLFSEQF
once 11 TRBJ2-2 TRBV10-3 AIMAFNTGELF
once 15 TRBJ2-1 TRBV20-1 SARDAAPVGVANEQF
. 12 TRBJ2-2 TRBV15 ATSRAGGTGELF
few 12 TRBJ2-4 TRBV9 ASSVDVAKNIQY
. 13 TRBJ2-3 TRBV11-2 ASSLVGGVTDTQY
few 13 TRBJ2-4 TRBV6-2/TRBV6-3 ASNPGLTNKNIQY
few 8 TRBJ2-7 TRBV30 AWGNYEQY
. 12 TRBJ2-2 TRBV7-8 ATSKGLNTGELF
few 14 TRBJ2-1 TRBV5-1 ASSSLWTSGSNEQF
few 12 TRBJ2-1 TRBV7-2 ASSLVTTYNEQF
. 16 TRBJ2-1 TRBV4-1 ASSQAPTGTGVHNEQF
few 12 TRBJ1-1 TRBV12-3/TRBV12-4 ASSFDRRNTEAF
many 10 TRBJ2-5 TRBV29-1 SVYRGSETQY
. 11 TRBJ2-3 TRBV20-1 SAREGPTDTQY
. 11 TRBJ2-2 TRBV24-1 ATGRRRDGELF
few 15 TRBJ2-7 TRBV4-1 ASSQGRMDTVRYEQY
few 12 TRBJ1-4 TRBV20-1 SARGGERAEKLF
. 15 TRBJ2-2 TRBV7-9 ASSLGSGRANTGELF
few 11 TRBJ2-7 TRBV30 AWNGQGVAEQY
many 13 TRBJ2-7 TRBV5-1 ASSLGAGGPYEQY
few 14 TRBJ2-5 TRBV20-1 SASIPGQGMVETQY
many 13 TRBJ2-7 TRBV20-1 SAPTGRRGFYEQY
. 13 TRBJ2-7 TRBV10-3 AISNQGLAGREQY
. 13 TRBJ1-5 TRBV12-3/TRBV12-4 ASRQGLRAGQPQH
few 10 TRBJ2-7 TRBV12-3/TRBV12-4 ASGQGPPEQY
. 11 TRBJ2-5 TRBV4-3 ASSQFRGGTQY
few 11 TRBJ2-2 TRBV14 ASRRSGTGELF
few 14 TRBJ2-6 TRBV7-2 ASSLTRNSGANVLT
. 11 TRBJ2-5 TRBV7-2 ATTSGPQETQY
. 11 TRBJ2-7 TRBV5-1 ASSLGLADEQY
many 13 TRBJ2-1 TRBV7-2 ASSLNPDEAREQF
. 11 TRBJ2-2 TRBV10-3 ANQGSNTGELF